The following is a T cell receptor (beta chain) sequence with its context. This clone was observed a single time. Its cognate antigen has yet to be identified. The sample holds no much larger clone one base away, and base qualities are not on file. The CDR3 covers 11 residues, taking in both the cysteine and the phenylalanine. The entry retains the CDR3 DNA only, 33 bases that are in frame from base 1. Relative to germline, V is 6 bases shorter and J is 10 bases shorter, with 10 bases between their ends. Via the germline V gene (reference sequence), CDR1 is LGHDT and CDR2 YNNKEL. The sample is drawn from a study of control samples from healthy donors and cancer patients (dated by TCRdb to about 2020). The library was produced with the immunoSEQ multiplex PCR assay. TCRdb provides this immuneACCESS table in a form limited to in-frame rearrangements. Some clones are lacking; in checked studies, under half of them reflect an unresolved V gene, and why the rest are absent is not known. The sample data list about 130,000 clones, and roughly 87% of these were observed just once. Of the sample, roughly 1.9% is held by the ten largest clones.

The clonotype was recovered from a man aged 18-30 years in good health. The sample consisted of blood. The rearrangement combines TRBV3-1 (or the pseudogene TRBV3-2) with TRBJ2-1, with the D gene not confidently named. Here the CDR3 is given as CASSWLTEQFF. At the DNA level, the sequence is TGTGCCAGCAGTTGGCTGACAGAGCAGTTCTTC.